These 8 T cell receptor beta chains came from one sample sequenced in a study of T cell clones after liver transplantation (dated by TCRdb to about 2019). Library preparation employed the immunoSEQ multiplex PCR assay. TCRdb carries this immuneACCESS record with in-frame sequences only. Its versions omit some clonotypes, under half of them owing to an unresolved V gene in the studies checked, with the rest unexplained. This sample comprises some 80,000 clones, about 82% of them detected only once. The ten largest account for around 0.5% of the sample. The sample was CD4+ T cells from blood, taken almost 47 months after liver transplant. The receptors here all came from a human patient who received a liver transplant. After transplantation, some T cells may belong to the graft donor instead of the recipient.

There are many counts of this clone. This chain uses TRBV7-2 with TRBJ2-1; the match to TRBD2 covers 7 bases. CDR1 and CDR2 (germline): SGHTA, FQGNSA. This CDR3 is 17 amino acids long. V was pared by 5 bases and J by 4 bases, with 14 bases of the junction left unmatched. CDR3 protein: CASSPGGSRTRYNEQFF. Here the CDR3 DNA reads TGTGCCAGCAGCCCGGGGGGAAGTAGGACTAGATACAATGAGCAGTTCTTC.

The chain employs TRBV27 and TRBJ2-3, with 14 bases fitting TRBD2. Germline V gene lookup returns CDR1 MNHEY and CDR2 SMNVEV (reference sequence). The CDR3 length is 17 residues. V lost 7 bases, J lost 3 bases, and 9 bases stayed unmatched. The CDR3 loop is CASKGGLAGVRTDTQYF. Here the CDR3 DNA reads TGTGCCAGCAAAGGGGGACTAGCGGGAGTGCGGACAGATACGCAGTATTTT.

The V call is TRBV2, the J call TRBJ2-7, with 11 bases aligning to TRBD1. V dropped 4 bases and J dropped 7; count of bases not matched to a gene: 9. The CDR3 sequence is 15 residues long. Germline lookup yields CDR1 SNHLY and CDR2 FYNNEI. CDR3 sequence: CASSGRDRGSGEQYF. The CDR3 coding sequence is TGTGCCAGCAGTGGACGGGACAGGGGGTCAGGAGAGCAGTACTTC.

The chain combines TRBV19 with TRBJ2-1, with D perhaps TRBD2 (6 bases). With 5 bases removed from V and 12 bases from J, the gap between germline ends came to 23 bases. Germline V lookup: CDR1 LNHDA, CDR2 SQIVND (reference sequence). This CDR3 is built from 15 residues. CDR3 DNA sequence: TGTGCCAGTAGTGTGCGCGAGGGACTCGACGCGACGCAGTTCTTC. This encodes CASSVREGLDATQFF.

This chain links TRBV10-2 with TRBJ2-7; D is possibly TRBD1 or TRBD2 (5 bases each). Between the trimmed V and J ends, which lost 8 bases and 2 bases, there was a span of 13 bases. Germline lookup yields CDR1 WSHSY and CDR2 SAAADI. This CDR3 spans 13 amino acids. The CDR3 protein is CASRAGSTYEQYF. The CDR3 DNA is TGCGCCAGCCGGGCAGGGAGTACCTACGAGCAGTACTTC.

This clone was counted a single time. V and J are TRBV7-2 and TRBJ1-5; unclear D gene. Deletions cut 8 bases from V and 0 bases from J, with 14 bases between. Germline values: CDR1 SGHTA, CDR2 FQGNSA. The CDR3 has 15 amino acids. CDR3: CASAPLFPSNQPQHF. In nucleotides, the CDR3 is TGTGCCAGCGCGCCTCTTTTCCCTAGCAATCAGCCCCAGCATTTT.

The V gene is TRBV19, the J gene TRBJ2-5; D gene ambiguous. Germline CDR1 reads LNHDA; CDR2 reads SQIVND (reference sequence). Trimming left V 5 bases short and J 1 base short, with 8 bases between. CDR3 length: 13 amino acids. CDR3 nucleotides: TGTGCCAGTAGTTGGTCCGCCCAAGAGACCCAGTACTTC. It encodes CASSWSAQETQYF.

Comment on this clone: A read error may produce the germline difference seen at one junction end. This chain's CDR3 is CASSLQPLFKNERFF. CDR3 nucleotides: TGTGCCAGCAGCTTACAGCCGCTCTTTAAAAATGAGCGGTTCTTC. The rearrangement links TRBV7-2 to TRBJ2-1; D gene ambiguous. Germline CDR1 and CDR2: SGHTA and FQGNSA. There are 15 residues in the CDR3. The complete variable domain, with remaining parts taken from reference TRBV7-2 and TRBJ2-1, reads GAGVSQSPSNKVTEKGKDVELRCDPISGHTALYWYRQSLGQGLEFLIYFQGNSAPDKSGLPSDRFSAERTGGSVSTLTIQRTQQEDSAVYLCASSLQPLFKNERFFGPGTRLTVL.